Below are 19 T cell receptor beta chains sequenced from a single sample in a study of tumor-infiltrating lymphocytes in primary liver carcinoma. With a constant-region primer, TCR beta cDNA was made from around 520 ng of total RNA. Generation of the TCR beta libraries relied on three nested multiplex PCR rounds using slightly modified ARM-PCR. PCR rounds one and two used TRBV1-TRBV30 forward primers with a C-beta reverse primer for approximately 10 cycles each. TCRdb reprocessed the multiplex PCR reads with MiXCR, giving one entry per CDR3 protein. The table includes about 320,000 distinct CDR3 sequences, 45% to 70% detected once. RNA isolated from unsorted whole blood supplied the blood RNA, with germline DNA also extracted. The material sequenced was peripheral blood. These receptors originate from a woman under 40 with primary liver carcinoma and hepatitis B virus infection.

This chain links TRBV18 with TRBJ2-7; D may be TRBD2 (6 bases). This CDR3 spans 14 amino acids. Looked up from germline, CDR1 is KGHSH and CDR2 is LQKENI. Trimming removed 4 bases at V and 6 bases at J, with 16 bases between. The CDR3 is CASSLQRAGREQYF. CDR3 sequence (DNA): TGTGCCAGCTCACTCCAACGAGCGGGTCGCGAGCAGTACTTC.

The chain joins TRBV7-9 to TRBJ1-2, with D possibly TRBD1 on 6 matching bases. Per germline, CDR1 SEHNR and CDR2 FQNEAQ (reference sequence). The V gene lost 1 base and the J gene lost 6 bases, with 9 bases spanning the gap. This CDR3 is 13 amino acids long. CDR3 bases: TGTGCCAGCAGCTTAGTCCACAGGGATGGCTACACCTTC. This sequence encodes CASSLVHRDGYTF.

A note on this clonotype: No conserved phenylalanine or tryptophan is present at the end of the CDR3, so a read error is the likely explanation. V usage is TRBV10-3 and J usage is TRBJ2-3; 7 positions agree with TRBD2. The CDR3 runs 14 residues. V gave up 2 bases and J gave up 6 bases; unmatched junction bases: 5. Germline CDR1 reads ENHRY; CDR2 reads SYGVKD. The DNA of the CDR3 is TGTGCCATCAGTGAGGGACTAGAGGGGGATACGCAGTATCTT. It codes for CAISEGLEGDTQYL.

The rearrangement links TRBV6-5 to TRBJ1-2, with D possibly being TRBD1 (6 bases). The germline gives CDR1 MNHEY, CDR2 SVGAGI. This CDR3 has 13 residues. With 2 bases removed from V and 8 bases from J, the gap between germline ends came to 12 bases. The CDR3 DNA follows: TGTGCCAGCAGTTACACACAGGGACGGGGCTACACCTTC. Translating gives CASSYTQGRGYTF.

This clonotype has ten or more counts. The chain is built from TRBV29-1 and TRBJ1-1; the match to TRBD1 covers 8 bases. The germline gives CDR1 SQVTM, CDR2 ANQGSEA. Unmatched junction bases numbered 10, after V lost 7 bases and J lost 0 bases. The CDR3 consists of 15 residues. CDR3 in amino acids: CSATPGTGMNTEAFF. CDR3 DNA sequence: TGCAGCGCCACGCCCGGGACAGGCATGAACACTGAAGCTTTCTTT.

Details on this clonotype: At one end the junction does not follow the germline gene, possibly because of a read error. This chain joins TRBV4-3 and TRBJ2-3; a weak D match, TRBD2 (5 bases). Looked up from germline, CDR1 is LGHNA and CDR2 is YSLEER. The CDR3 extends over 14 amino acids. CDR3 in amino acids: CTSSQDMGADTQYF. Written as DNA, the CDR3 is TGCACCAGCAGCCAAGATATGGGAGCGGATACGCAGTATTTT.

This clonotype was recorded a few times. The chain is built from TRBV10-2 and TRBJ2-7; D tentatively fits TRBD1 or TRBD2 (5 bases each). The CDR3 has 14 amino acids. Germline V gene data show CDR1 as WSHSY and CDR2 as SAAADI. Trimming took off 6 bases at V and 0 bases at J, with 12 bases between the two ends. Here the CDR3 DNA reads TGCGCCAGCAGCTCTACCGGGGCCTCCTACGAGCAGTACTTC. Its translation is CASSSTGASYEQYF.

This clonotype has just a few counts. It may be a read error: a sequence one base away is much more abundant. Since the CDR3 does not end with the conserved phenylalanine or tryptophan, this likely comes from a read error. The gene calls are TRBV11-2 and TRBJ2-1; 9 positions agree with TRBD2. This CDR3 comprises 16 residues. Germline V gene lookup returns CDR1 SGHAT and CDR2 FQNNGV. The V segment lost 4 bases and the J segment 6 bases; nucleotides outside the gene matches: 10. CDR3 in DNA: TGTGCCAGCAGCTCTTTCGGGCGGGAGGGCTTCAATGAGCAGTTCTTA. It encodes CASSSFGREGFNEQFL.

In regard to this clonotype: Possible read error: a much larger clone is one base away. The chain joins TRBV4-1 to TRBJ2-1, with D hard to call. The CDR3 has 12 amino acids. Germline V gives CDR1 MGHRA, CDR2 YSYEKL. CDR3 coding DNA: TGCACCAGCAGCCAACTGTACAATGAGCAGTTCTTC. As protein: CTSSQLYNEQFF.

This clonotype was seen a single time. With a much larger clone just one base away, this may be a read error. It is likely a read error, because the conserved phenylalanine at the end of the CDR3 is missing. The chain carries TRBV28 and TRBJ2-2; 7 bases are shared with TRBD2. This CDR3 comprises 19 residues. With 3 bases clipped from V and 1 base from J, the junction kept 14 bases outside the gene matches. Germline CDR1 reads MDHEN; CDR2 reads SYDVKM. CDR3 protein: CASSLADPLAVMNTGELFS. Written as DNA, the CDR3 is TGTGCCAGCAGTTTGGCCGACCCGCTAGCGGTTATGAACACCGGGGAGCTGTTTTCT.

Comments on this clonotype: A read error may account for a junction end that differs from germline. The rearrangement links TRBV6-5 to TRBJ1-5; D not resolved. CDR3 length equals 13 residues. Germline CDR1 is MNHEY and CDR2 is SVGAGI. CDR3 sequence: CAGSYGIGQPQHF. In DNA, the CDR3 is TGTGCCGGCAGTTACGGGATAGGGCAGCCCCAGCATTTT.

The chain carries TRBV6-5 and TRBJ1-5, with D unclear. The tail of the sequence fits TRBJ2-3 better, so the J call may be wrong. This CDR3 spans 13 amino acids. The germline CDR1 and CDR2 sequences are MNHEY and SVGAGI. CDR3 amino acids: CASSCSKEGPQYF. For the CDR3, the DNA is TGTGCCAGCAGTTGCTCGAAGGAAGGGCCCCAGTATTTT.

Note on this clonotype: A clone one base away is much larger, so this may be a read error. The chain carries TRBV6-2 or TRBV6-3 and TRBJ2-7; D call uncertain. The CDR3 runs 16 residues. CDR1 is MNHEY, CDR2 SVGEGT, per germline. V gave up 2 bases and J gave up 2 bases, with 16 bases separating them. This CDR3 is CASSYPLVGTPYEQYF. The CDR3 nucleotides are TGTGCCAGCAGTTACCCCCTAGTGGGAACTCCCTACGAGCAGTACTTC.

This clonotype showed up just once. A read error may account for a junction end that differs from germline. The rearrangement links TRBV11-2 to TRBJ1-1; D ambiguous. The CDR3 is made up of 15 amino acids. Germline V CDR1 and CDR2: SGHAT, FQNNGV. The CDR3 loop reads CASSSAPDPNTEAFF. The CDR3 coding sequence is TGCGCCAGCAGCTCAGCACCGGACCCGAACACTGAAGCTTTCTTT.

A word on this clonotype: One base away lies a much larger clone, so this may be a sequencing read error. CDR3: CASSTSRGIPYYEQYF. CDR3 nucleotide sequence: TGTGCCAGCAGTACGTCAAGGGGCATACCCTACTACGAGCAGTACTTC. The V and J genes are TRBV6-1 and TRBJ2-7; maybe TRBD1 (5 bases). Between the trimmed V and J ends, which lost 5 bases and 3 bases, there was a span of 20 bases. This CDR3 spans 16 amino acids. Germline V gene data show CDR1 as MNHNS and CDR2 as SASEGT.

The J gene is TRBJ1-2, the V gene TRBV29-1; no reliable D call. This CDR3 region has 12 residues. V dropped 8 bases and J dropped 4 bases, with 14 bases sitting between them. Germline values: CDR1 SQVTM, CDR2 ANQGSEA. CDR3 region: CSIPWRTYGYTF. The CDR3 nucleotides read TGCAGCATCCCTTGGAGGACCTATGGCTACACCTTC.

Concerning this clonotype: A read error may account for a junction end that differs from germline. The V gene is TRBV6-1, the J gene TRBJ2-3; TRBD2 might be the D (6 bases). CDR1 MNHNS and CDR2 SASEGT come from the germline V gene. This CDR3 region has 14 residues. The CDR3 sequence is CATPQEGRTDAQYF. The CDR3 DNA follows: TGTGCCACGCCTCAGGAGGGACGCACAGATGCGCAGTATTTT.

Worth noting for this clonotype: The conserved phenylalanine or tryptophan is not found at the CDR3 terminus, so this likely reflects a read error. This chain links TRBV4-2 with TRBJ2-5; D uncertain. V lost 1 base, J lost 5 bases, and 11 bases lay in between. Germline-derived CDR1 and CDR2 are LGHNA and YNFKEQ. The CDR3 spans 14 residues. The chain's CDR3 is CASSQVGSLETQYS. CDR3 nucleotide sequence: TGTGCCAGCAGCCAAGTAGGGTCGTTGGAGACCCAGTACTCC.

This chain uses TRBV6-2 or TRBV6-3 with TRBJ2-4; maybe TRBD1 (5 bases). Germline loops: CDR1 MNHEY, CDR2 SVGEGT. The V gene lost 0 bases and the J gene lost 1 base, with 13 bases spanning the gap. The CDR3 contains 17 residues. CDR3 DNA: TGTGCCAGCAGTTACTCGAGACAGAGTTTCGCCAAAAACATTCAGTACTTC. Translation: CASSYSRQSFAKNIQYF.